The 27 T cell receptor beta chains below all came from one sample that was sequenced in a study of neoadjuvant nivolumab and ipilimumab in lung cancer. Clones were sequenced by immunoSEQ multiplex PCR, and TCRdb holds only the in-frame ones, with some missing. The sample yields 20,000 or so clones, around 82% seen once. The sequenced sample was tumor tissue, obtained after neoadjuvant nivolumab, alone or with ipilimumab, at or shortly before surgery. The receptor set was obtained from an adult with non-small cell lung cancer.

The gene calls are TRBV18 and TRBJ2-1; TRBD1 agrees at 9 bases. The CDR3 covers 13 residues. From germline, CDR1 is KGHSH and CDR2 LQKENI. V shed 0 bases and J 12 bases; nucleotides not matched to a gene: 3. In nucleotides, the CDR3 is TGTGCCAGCTCACCACCTACAGGGGGCGGGCAGTTCTTC. Translation gives CASSPPTGGGQFF.

A few counts support this clone. The V gene is TRBV5-4, the J gene TRBJ1-1; D not resolved. This CDR3 spans 13 amino acids. Per germline, CDR1 SGHNT and CDR2 YYREEE (reference sequence). V shed 2 bases and J shed 10 bases, with 15 bases lying between them. The chain's CDR3 is CASSFSGQPGAFF. CDR3 DNA: TGTGCCAGCAGCTTCTCGGGTCAACCGGGAGCTTTCTTT.

The V and J genes are TRBV28 and TRBJ2-7; D unresolved. Germline V gene sequence: CDR1 MDHEN, CDR2 SYDVKM. The CDR3 has 15 amino acids. The germline V and J ends were trimmed by 4 bases and 0 bases, with 13 bases remaining between them. The CDR3 loop is CASSSYGRSSYEQYF. For the CDR3, the DNA is TGTGCCAGCAGTTCTTACGGACGAAGCTCCTACGAGCAGTACTTC.

The chain carries TRBV28 and TRBJ1-2; the D gene is possibly TRBD1 (5 bases). Germline V gives CDR1 MDHEN, CDR2 SYDVKM. This CDR3 spans 14 amino acids. Trimming took 8 bases from V and 4 from J, leaving 17 bases between them. DNA for the CDR3: TGTGCCAGCCGAGATGCCGGGGGGAGCTATGGCTACACCTTC. Translated: CASRDAGGSYGYTF.

The chain couples TRBV6-6 to TRBJ2-7; D call uncertain. The germline gives CDR1 MNHNY, CDR2 SVGAGI (reference sequence). The CDR3 is 13 amino acids. The ends were cut back, 2 bases at V and 6 bases at J, with 11 bases in the middle. CDR3 residues: CASSYAGAFEQYF. The CDR3 DNA reads as TGTGCCAGCAGTTACGCCGGAGCCTTCGAGCAGTACTTC.

The chain employs TRBV7-2 and TRBJ1-5; the D gene is possibly TRBD1 (6 bases). This CDR3 is 17 amino acids long. Germline assignment: CDR1 SGHTA and CDR2 FQGNSA. V lost 4 bases to trimming and J lost 5 bases, with 21 bases between them. Here the CDR3 reads CASSSLPRQVGDQPQHF. CDR3 nucleotide sequence: TGTGCCAGCAGCTCCCTCCCGCGACAGGTAGGGGATCAGCCCCAGCATTTT.

This sequence joins TRBV7-2 and TRBJ2-5; 11 nucleotides line up with TRBD2. The V segment lost 4 bases and the J segment 4 bases; nucleotides outside the gene matches: 5. The CDR3 sequence is 15 residues long. Germline V CDR1 and CDR2: SGHTA, FQGNSA. The CDR3 DNA is TGTGCCAGCAGCTCCTTTACTAGCGGGAGAGAGACCCAGTACTTC. Protein product: CASSSFTSGRETQYF.

The rearrangement links TRBV4-3 to TRBJ2-5; 7 bases agree with TRBD2. After removal of 4 bases from V and 4 bases from J, the junction contained 9 bases not matched to a gene. The CDR3 sequence is 15 residues long. Germline V gives CDR1 LGHNA, CDR2 YSLEER. The CDR3 DNA reads as TGCGCCAGCAGCCTCTCGGGGGGAGGAGGAGAGACCCAGTACTTC. Encoded protein: CASSLSGGGGETQYF.

This chain joins TRBV29-1 and TRBJ1-1; D not certain. The CDR3 spans 8 residues. V dropped 6 bases and J dropped 11 bases, with 7 bases sitting between them. CDR1 is SQVTM and CDR2 is ANQGSEA in the germline V gene. In DNA, the CDR3 is TGCAGCGTATCGAGGGCTTTCTTT. This codes for CSVSRAFF.

This clone is termed medium-sized. The chain joins TRBV27 to TRBJ2-6; D uncertain. Between the trimmed V and J ends, which lost 2 bases and 2 bases, there was a span of 7 bases. Germline V gene data show CDR1 as MNHEY and CDR2 as SMNVEV (reference sequence). This CDR3 has 15 residues. The CDR3 is CASSLRAAGANVLTF. In nucleotides, the CDR3 is TGTGCCAGCAGTTTACGCGCGGCTGGGGCCAACGTCCTGACTTTC.

The chain links TRBV6-6 to TRBJ2-7; 8 positions match TRBD1. This CDR3 is 12 amino acids long. Germline V gene data show CDR1 as MNHNY and CDR2 as SVGAGI (reference sequence). Trimming cost V 10 bases and J 6 bases; bases outside gene matches: 8. The CDR3 DNA follows: TGTGCCACAGGACAGGGATTGGGCGAGCAGTACTTC. This gives the protein CATGQGLGEQYF.

By its share, this clone is medium-sized. The V and J genes are TRBV28 and TRBJ2-3; D is perhaps TRBD2 (6 bases). With 5 bases removed from V and 4 bases from J, the gap between germline ends came to 16 bases. Germline-derived CDR1 and CDR2 are MDHEN and SYDVKM. The CDR3 runs 15 residues. The CDR3 protein is CASSGMAGWADTQYF. DNA for the CDR3: TGTGCCAGCAGTGGTATGGCGGGATGGGCAGATACGCAGTATTTT.

V and J are TRBV7-9 and TRBJ2-5, with 8 bases identical to TRBD1. The CDR3 sequence is 14 residues long. The germline V gene encodes CDR1 SEHNR and CDR2 FQNEAQ (reference sequence). V gave up 5 bases and J gave up 5 bases; unmatched junction bases: 7. The CDR3: CASSTDRGRETQYF. The CDR3 DNA reads as TGTGCCAGCAGCACAGACAGGGGTCGGGAGACCCAGTACTTC. The entire variable domain, with the rest obtained from reference TRBV7-9 and TRBJ2-5, is as follows: DTGVSQNPRHKITKRGQNVTFRCDPISEHNRLYWYRQTLGQGPEFLTYFQNEAQLEKSRLLSDRFSAERPKGSFSTLEIQRTEQGDSAMYLCASSTDRGRETQYFGPGTRLLVL.

The sample holds one count of this clone. The chain carries TRBV6-4 and TRBJ1-2; D ambiguous. Germline V gives CDR1 MRHNA, CDR2 SNTAGT. The germline V and J ends were trimmed by 3 bases and 6 bases, with 11 bases remaining between them. There are 13 residues in the CDR3. The CDR3 protein is CASSDRWGDGYTF. The CDR3 DNA sequence: TGTGCCAGCAGTGATCGTTGGGGTGATGGCTACACCTTC.

The chain carries TRBV6-1 and TRBJ2-7; D uncertain. V gave up 1 base and J gave up 7 bases, with 8 bases separating them. The CDR3 covers 12 residues. Germline V gene lookup returns CDR1 MNHNS and CDR2 SASEGT. DNA for the CDR3: TGTGCCAGCAGTGAAGTCGTCGGAGAGCAGTACTTC. It yields the protein CASSEVVGEQYF.

The chain carries TRBV6-1 and TRBJ1-2; 7 bases agree with TRBD1. Per germline, CDR1 MNHNS and CDR2 SASEGT. CDR3 size: 16 residues. The V gene end was trimmed by 2 bases and the J gene end by 6 bases; junction bases not matched to a gene: 12. The CDR3 here is CASSESSPQQGNGYTF. The CDR3 DNA reads as TGTGCCAGCAGTGAATCTTCTCCTCAACAGGGGAATGGCTACACCTTC.

V is TRBV28 and J is TRBJ1-1; D not certain. Germline V gene data show CDR1 as MDHEN and CDR2 as SYDVKM. V was shortened by 7 bases and J by 1 base, with 13 bases between the two germline ends. The CDR3 loop spans 14 amino acids. CDR3 loop: CASNYLASNTEAFF. CDR3 in DNA: TGTGCCAGCAATTACCTCGCGTCGAACACTGAAGCTTTCTTT.

V and J are TRBV7-8 and TRBJ2-5; 10 bases align to TRBD2. Germline V CDR1 and CDR2: SGHVS, FQNEAQ. V lost 1 base to trimming and J lost 4 bases; unmatched junction nucleotides: 9. The CDR3 runs to 17 residues. DNA for the CDR3: TGTGCCAGCAGCTTAGGTGCGGCTAGCGGGAGAGGAGAGACCCAGTACTTC. Translated, it gives CASSLGAASGRGETQYF.

The rearrangement links TRBV30 to TRBJ1-2; D remains ambiguous. Germline CDR1 is GTSNPN and CDR2 is SVGIG (reference sequence). This CDR3 is built from 12 residues. V dropped 0 bases and J dropped 4 bases, with 6 bases sitting between them. CDR3 coding DNA: TGTGCCTGGAGTGTACACTCCTATGGCTACACCTTC. Its protein product is CAWSVHSYGYTF.

The chain has TRBV10-2 and TRBJ2-1; 11 bases are shared with TRBD2. V shed 3 bases, J shed 6 bases, and the junction held 1 base outside the gene matches. The CDR3 covers 14 residues. Germline values: CDR1 WSHSY, CDR2 SAAADI. CDR3 nucleotides: TGCGCCAGCAGTGATAGCGGGAGGGCCAATGAGCAGTTCTTC. This encodes CASSDSGRANEQFF.

This clone has only a few counts. The gene calls are TRBV7-8 and TRBJ2-1; 7 nucleotides agree with TRBD2. Germline V gives CDR1 SGHVS, CDR2 FQNEAQ. This CDR3 is built from 12 residues. After removal of 6 bases from V and 7 bases from J, the junction contained 3 bases not matched to a gene. Written as DNA, the CDR3 is TGTGCCAGCAGATGGGGGGGAAATGAGCAGTTCTTC. Its protein is CASRWGGNEQFF.

V is TRBV5-4 and J is TRBJ2-5; 9 bases line up with TRBD2. This CDR3 contains 13 residues. Germline V CDR1 and CDR2: SGHNT, YYREEE (reference sequence). V lost 5 bases to trimming and J lost 5 bases; unmatched junction nucleotides: 4. The CDR3 sequence is CASRTSGRETQYF. As DNA, the CDR3 is TGTGCCAGCAGGACTAGCGGCAGGGAGACCCAGTACTTC.

The genes are TRBV18 and TRBJ2-5, with 10 positions matching TRBD2. Germline assignment: CDR1 KGHSH and CDR2 LQKENI. After removal of 5 bases from V and 3 bases from J, the junction contained 6 bases not matched to a gene. CDR3 length: 15 amino acids. Here the CDR3 reads CASSSGLAGEETQYF. The CDR3 bases are TGTGCCAGCTCATCAGGGCTAGCGGGAGAAGAGACCCAGTACTTC.

The rearrangement links TRBV20-1 to TRBJ2-7; unclear D gene. Germline CDR1 DFQATT, CDR2 SNEGSKA (reference sequence). CDR3 size: 11 residues. V lost 2 bases and J 4 bases, leaving 6 bases between the germline ends. The CDR3 nucleotides are TGCAGTGCTAGATTAATGTACGAGCAGTACTTC. This codes for CSARLMYEQYF.

The rearrangement links TRBV11-2 to TRBJ2-5; 7 bases line up with TRBD1. V dropped 5 bases and J dropped 5; count of bases not matched to a gene: 8. This CDR3 contains 14 residues. In germline, CDR1 is SGHAT, CDR2 FQNNGV. The CDR3 loop reads CASSAGTEGETQYF. The CDR3 DNA follows: TGTGCCAGCAGCGCCGGGACAGAGGGCGAGACCCAGTACTTC.

The gene calls are TRBV6-5 and TRBJ1-1, with TRBD1 matching over 8 bases. The CDR3 spans 15 residues. Trimming cost V 5 bases and J 1 base; bases outside gene matches: 6. CDR1 is MNHEY, CDR2 SVGAGI, per germline. The CDR3 reads CASSPRQGRNTEAFF. The CDR3 region has the DNA TGTGCCAGCAGTCCGCGACAGGGGCGGAACACTGAAGCTTTCTTT.

V gene TRBV28 combines with J gene TRBJ2-3; perhaps TRBD1 as D (6 bases). The CDR3 has 17 amino acids. V shed 4 bases and J shed 1 base, with 18 bases lying between them. Germline CDR1 MDHEN, CDR2 SYDVKM. The CDR3 coding sequence is TGTGCCAGCAGTTGGACAGAAATCAGTTGGCGCACAGATACGCAGTATTTT. This encodes CASSWTEISWRTDTQYF.